These T cell receptor beta chains were read from a single sample in a study of radiation and T cells in renal cell carcinoma. Sequencing was performed with immunoSEQ multiplex PCR; in TCRdb, only in-frame clones are kept and a portion is missing. The sample consists of about 170,000 clones, 88% of them appearing once. The specimen was blood, collected from a patient whose treatment included radiotherapy and nephrectomy. These receptors were taken from a woman aged 45 to 65 with renal cell carcinoma. Each CDR3 is given with its conserved first and last residue. The order of the fields is V gene, clone size, D gene, J gene, CDR3 DNA, CDR3 protein. The D gene is left open where the match is weak. The listing skips clone size in some rows; elsewhere it reads once, few, many or a size class.

>TRBV18|.|TRBD2|TRBJ2-1
TGTGCCAGCTCACCATTACCAATTCTTCGGGGGGGCCGCAATGAGCAGTTCTTC
CASSPLPILRGGRNEQFF
>TRBV7-9|.|TRBD1|TRBJ2-7
TGTGCCAGCAGCCCCGGATGGACAGGGACCGAGCAGTACTTC
CASSPGWTGTEQYF
>TRBV15|few|TRBD1|TRBJ1-1
TGTGCCACCAGCAGGACGGACAGGGGCGGTGAAGCTTTCTTT
CATSRTDRGGEAFF
>TRBV19|.|TRBD1|TRBJ2-6
TGTGCCAGTAGGCCGGGACAGGGTACAACTGGGGCCAACGTCCTGACTTTC
CASRPGQGTTGANVLTF
>TRBV9|.|TRBD1|TRBJ1-1
TGTGCCAGCAGCGCCAACTCCGGGACAGGGAACCCTGAAGCTTTCTTT
CASSANSGTGNPEAFF
>TRBV7-9|.|TRBD1|TRBJ1-3
TGTGCCAGCAGCTCCTTCGGAGGGGGCGCGACAGGAAACACCATATATTTT
CASSSFGGGATGNTIYF
>TRBV7-7|few|.|TRBJ2-2
TGTGCTAGCACCCCGCGACTCACCGGGGAGCTGTTTTTT
CASTPRLTGELFF
>TRBV19|.|.|TRBJ1-3
TGTGCCAGTAGTATCGTGGGGGTTCCTGGAAACACCATATATTTT
CASSIVGVPGNTIYF
>TRBV7-2|.|TRBD2|TRBJ2-1
TGTGCCAGCAGCTTACCCGAGCGGGGGAACAATGAGCAGTTCTTC
CASSLPERGNNEQFF
>TRBV6-1|.|TRBD1|TRBJ1-2
TGTGCCAGCAGTGAATTCGAGGACAGGGCGGACGGCTACACCTTC
CASSEFEDRADGYTF
>TRBV25-1|.|TRBD1|TRBJ2-7
TGTGCCAGCAGTGAATTCTCGGACAGGTCCTACGAGCAGTACTTC
CASSEFSDRSYEQYF
>TRBV7-3|.|.|TRBJ1-2
TGTGCCAGCAGCTTATCAGGGAATGGCTACACCTTC
CASSLSGNGYTF
>TRBV9|few|.|TRBJ1-6
TGTGCCAGCAGCGGCGGGGACCCCGAGGACGGTTCACCCCTCCACTTT
CASSGGDPEDGSPLHF
>TRBV28|.|.|TRBJ1-4
TGTGCCAGCAGTTCTTCTGAAAAACTGTTTTTT
CASSSSEKLFF
>TRBV5-1|.|.|TRBJ1-1
TGCGCCAGCAGCCCCAGACCACAAAACACTGAAGCTTTCTTT
CASSPRPQNTEAFF
>TRBV5-4|.|TRBD1|TRBJ2-5
TGTGCCAGCAGCTCTCACCCGACAGGGTCCCAAGAGACCCAGTACTTC
CASSSHPTGSQETQYF
>TRBV7-2|.|.|TRBJ2-2
TGTGCCAGCAGCCCAGAAACGGGGAGAACCGGGGAGCTGTTTTTT
CASSPETGRTGELFF
>TRBV5-1|.|.|TRBJ1-1
TGCGCCAGCAGCTTAGGGGGTTTGATCACTGAAGCTTTCTTT
CASSLGGLITEAFF
>TRBV4-1|.|.|TRBJ1-3
TGCGCCAGCAGCCAAGGAGCAGCCGTCCTCTCTGGAAACACCATATATTTT
CASSQGAAVLSGNTIYF
>TRBV7-9|.|TRBD2|TRBJ2-3
TGTGCCAGCACCCTCGGACTAGCGGGGGGTATCACAGATACGCAGTATTTT
CASTLGLAGGITDTQYF
>TRBV11-2|.|.|TRBJ1-2
TGTGCCAGCAGCCAAATAGGGGGGAGGAGTGGCGGCTACACCTTC
CASSQIGGRSGGYTF
>TRBV7-9|.|.|TRBJ1-3
TGTGCCAGCAGCTTAGTGGGGACTGGAAACACCATATATTTT
CASSLVGTGNTIYF
>TRBV2|once|TRBD1|TRBJ1-6
TGTGCCAGCAATCCCGGGACAGCAAATTCACCCCTCCACTTT
CASNPGTANSPLHF
>TRBV7-9|.|TRBD1|TRBJ2-7
TGTGCCAGCAGCAGGGACAGGGGCTCCTACGAGCAGTACTTC
CASSRDRGSYEQYF
>TRBV5-5|.|.|TRBJ1-5
TGTGCCAGCAGCTTGGGTCAGGGGAGGGCTCAGCCCCAGCATTTT
CASSLGQGRAQPQHF
>TRBV19|.|.|TRBJ1-2
TGTGCCAGTAGCGATCCCAGGGGTACTAACTATGGCTACACCTTC
CASSDPRGTNYGYTF
>TRBV4-1|.|TRBD1|TRBJ1-5
TGCGCCAGCAGCACCAGCCTTGACAGGGAGGGCAATCAGCCCCAGCATTTT
CASSTSLDREGNQPQHF
>TRBV6-6|once|.|TRBJ2-7
TGTGCCAGCAGTTACTCCACAGATTACGAGCAGTACTTC
CASSYSTDYEQYF
>TRBV15|once|.|TRBJ1-2
TGTGCCACCAGACCCGACGGGTTCCATGGCTACACCTTC
CATRPDGFHGYTF
>TRBV7-9|.|.|TRBJ1-2
TGTGCCAGCAGCTTAGAAGGGGGCTATGGCTACACCTTC
CASSLEGGYGYTF
>TRBV5-1|.|TRBD2|TRBJ2-1
TGCGCCAGCAGCTCGGGACTAGCGGGGGACACCTACAATGAGCAGTTCTTC
CASSSGLAGDTYNEQFF
>TRBV2|.|.|TRBJ1-5
TGTGCCAGCAACGAGGGAAGCAATCAGCCCCAGCATTTT
CASNEGSNQPQHF
>TRBV11-2|once|TRBD1|TRBJ2-2
TGTGCCAGCAGCTTGAGGACAGGGGGAATCGGGGAGCTGTTTTTT
CASSLRTGGIGELFF
>TRBV11-3|.|.|TRBJ1-1
TGTGCCAGCAGCTTAGATGAAGACACTGAAGCTTTCTTT
CASSLDEDTEAFF
>TRBV5-1|.|.|TRBJ1-2
TGCGCCAGCAGCAACCCCGGGACCTCCTATGGCTACACCTTC
CASSNPGTSYGYTF
>TRBV6-5|.|.|TRBJ1-1
TGTGCCAGCAGTTTCCAGGGACGGGGCACTGAAGCTTTCTTT
CASSFQGRGTEAFF
>TRBV7-8|.|.|TRBJ1-2
TGTGCCAGCAGCCCCCGAGATGCCGGTCTTGATTATGGCTACACCTTC
CASSPRDAGLDYGYTF
>TRBV5-6|.|.|TRBJ1-1
TGTGCCAGCAGCAAAGGAGGGCATACGAACACTGAAGCTTTCTTT
CASSKGGHTNTEAFF
>TRBV4-3|.|TRBD1|TRBJ2-3
TGCGCCAGCAGCCAAGGACAGGGCGAGGGGCAGTATTTT
CASSQGQGEGQYF
>TRBV19|once|TRBD1|TRBJ1-3
TGTGCCAGTAGGGCCGGGACAGCCTCTGGAAACACCATATATTTT
CASRAGTASGNTIYF
>TRBV5-1|.|.|TRBJ1-3
TGCGCCAGCAGCTTGGCCCCGGGCAGCTACTCTGGAAACACCATATATTTT
CASSLAPGSYSGNTIYF
>TRBV21-1|.|.|TRBJ2-3
TGTGCCAGCAGCAAAGCGCTTGACACAGATACGCAGTATTTT
CASSKALDTDTQYF
>TRBV6-4|.|TRBD1|TRBJ2-5
TGTGCCAGCATTCAACCCCCGCCGGACAGGGGACAAGAGACCCAGTACTTC
CASIQPPPDRGQETQYF
>TRBV5-1|.|.|TRBJ1-1
TGCGCCAGCAGCTTGGAAGGCAGGTGGTGGGACACTGAAGCTTTCTTT
CASSLEGRWWDTEAFF
>TRBV5-1|.|.|TRBJ1-2
TGCGCCAGCAGCTTGGAGGGGTACGATGGCTACACCTTC
CASSLEGYDGYTF
>TRBV5-1|few|TRBD1|TRBJ1-1
TGCGCCAGCAGCTGGACAGGGATGAACACTGAAGCTTTCTTT
CASSWTGMNTEAFF
>TRBV5-6|.|.|TRBJ2-5
TGTGCCAGCAGCCCCGGCCGGCGGGTTACCCAGTACTTC
CASSPGRRVTQYF